These 27 T cell receptor beta chains were sequenced from one sample in a study of cytomegalovirus exposure and HLA in healthy donors. Amplification used 60 Vbeta primers and 13 Jbeta primers. The table came from immunoSEQ multiplex PCR; TCRdb's copy has only in-frame clones and leaves some out. The table lists some 170,000 clones, roughly four fifths of them singletons. The sequenced material came from PBMCs. Every receptor here comes from a man aged 50 to 60 in good health and CMV-seropositive.

The rearrangement joins TRBV7-2 to TRBJ1-1; D is perhaps TRBD1 (6 bases). The CDR3 covers 17 residues. Germline CDR1 SGHTA, CDR2 FQGNSA. Trimming removed 4 bases at V and 3 bases at J, with 21 bases between. The CDR3 DNA sequence: TGTGCCAGCAGCTCCACCATACAGGGTTTTGGAGACACTGAAGCTTTCTTT. It codes for CASSSTIQGFGDTEAFF.

The chain is built from TRBV28 and TRBJ2-1; 10 positions match TRBD2. Germline V gives CDR1 MDHEN, CDR2 SYDVKM. CDR3 size: 16 residues. Trimming removed 7 bases from V and 0 bases from J; junction bases left unmatched: 6. CDR3: CASTYSGRSSYNEQFF. The DNA of the CDR3 is TGTGCCAGCACTTATAGCGGGAGGAGCTCCTACAATGAGCAGTTCTTC.

With respect to this clone: A junction end diverges from the germline sequence, so it may reflect a read error. The J gene is TRBJ2-3, the V gene TRBV29-1; 12 bases line up with TRBD2. Germline values: CDR1 SQVTM, CDR2 ANQGSEA. The CDR3 has 11 residues. Here the CDR3 DNA reads TGCAGCGCCCCTAGCGGGGGGGCACCTTACTTT. Protein sequence: CSAPSGGAPYF.

The chain joins TRBV9 to TRBJ2-5, with a possible D match to TRBD1 (6 bases). V was shortened by 3 bases and J by 2 bases, with 11 bases between the two germline ends. Germline assignment: CDR1 SGDLS and CDR2 YYNGEE. The CDR3 extends over 14 amino acids. Written as DNA, the CDR3 is TGTGCCAGCAGCGACCGGACAGATCAAGAGACCCAGTACTTC. Protein product: CASSDRTDQETQYF.

V usage is TRBV4-1 and J usage is TRBJ2-1; 11 nucleotides line up with TRBD2. Germline V gene sequence: CDR1 MGHRA, CDR2 YSYEKL. This CDR3 is 18 amino acids long. J was trimmed by 4 bases and V by 4 bases; bases with no gene match: 12. The CDR3 here is CASSPRPQTSGMYNEQFF. In DNA, the CDR3 is TGCGCCAGCAGCCCCCGACCCCAGACTAGCGGGATGTACAATGAGCAGTTCTTC.

This rearrangement joins TRBV4-1 to TRBJ1-5, with TRBD1 as a possible D gene (6 bases). This CDR3 comprises 16 residues. Germline loops: CDR1 MGHRA, CDR2 YSYEKL. V dropped 2 bases and J dropped 4 bases, with 15 bases sitting between them. The CDR3 DNA is TGCGCCAGCAGCCAATTATGGGGGCTCGGGAATCAGCCCCAGCATTTT. Translated, it gives CASSQLWGLGNQPQHF.

In its sample, this clone was seen once. V and J are TRBV4-3 and TRBJ2-7; D perhaps matches TRBD2 (6 bases). CDR1 is LGHNA and CDR2 is YSLEER in the germline V gene. V gave up 3 bases and J gave up 5 bases, with 11 bases separating them. The CDR3 extends over 13 amino acids. Here the CDR3 DNA reads TGCGCCAGCAGCCACCGGAGGGCCAACGAGCAGTACTTC. Residues: CASSHRRANEQYF.

This chain joins TRBV5-1 and TRBJ1-4, with D possibly being TRBD1 (5 bases). This CDR3 is built from 14 residues. The V gene lost 3 bases and the J gene lost 8 bases, with 14 bases spanning the gap. Germline CDR1 is SGHRS and CDR2 is YFSETQ. CDR3 sequence: CASSSGTQGEKLFF. The DNA for the CDR3 is TGCGCCAGCAGCTCCGGGACTCAGGGAGAAAAACTGTTTTTT.

The V and J genes are TRBV5-4 and TRBJ2-2; 7 positions agree with TRBD1. Unmatched junction bases numbered 7, after V lost 4 bases and J lost 1 base. Per the germline V gene, CDR1 is SGHNT and CDR2 is YYREEE (reference sequence). The CDR3 is 16 amino acids. Here the CDR3 DNA reads TGTGCCAGCAGCCTTAAAACAGGGGTGAACACCGGGGAGCTGTTTTTT. Protein sequence: CASSLKTGVNTGELFF.

The chain employs TRBV19 and TRBJ1-1; D gene ambiguous. CDR1 and CDR2 from the germline V gene are LNHDA and SQIVND (reference sequence). This CDR3 has 15 amino acids. With 3 bases removed from V and 0 bases from J, the gap between germline ends came to 11 bases. CDR3 in amino acids: CASSMRLYMNTEAFF. The CDR3 nucleotides read TGTGCCAGTAGTATGAGGCTTTACATGAACACTGAAGCTTTCTTT.

The chain couples TRBV5-1 to TRBJ2-2, with TRBD1 identical over 7 bases. The CDR3 spans 14 residues. The germline V gene encodes CDR1 SGHRS and CDR2 YFSETQ. V lost 5 bases, J lost 5 bases, and 6 bases stayed unmatched. The chain's CDR3 is CASSPRTGTGELFF. CDR3 bases: TGCGCCAGCAGTCCCCGGACAGGTACCGGGGAGCTGTTTTTT.

The rearrangement joins TRBV11-2 to TRBJ2-7; D unresolved. V lost 3 bases and J lost 4, with 13 bases in between. CDR1 is SGHAT and CDR2 is FQNNGV in the germline V gene. The CDR3 has 14 amino acids. DNA for the CDR3: TGTGCCAGCAGCTTGCAGATGCACGTGTACGAGCAGTACTTC. This encodes CASSLQMHVYEQYF.

V is TRBV23-1 and J is TRBJ2-7; D perhaps matches TRBD2 (5 bases). TRBV23-1 is noted as an ORF with a role that remains uncertain. CDR3 length equals 17 residues. V was trimmed by 0 bases and J by 3 bases, leaving 18 bases between them. As DNA, the CDR3 is TGCGCCAGCAGTCAATCGGAGGCGGAGGAGCGTTTCTACGAGCAGTACTTC. Residues: CASSQSEAEERFYEQYF.

The rearrangement joins TRBV7-8 to TRBJ2-5; D possibly corresponds to TRBD1 (6 bases). The tail of the sequence fits TRBJ2-7 better, so the J call may be wrong. The CDR3 length is 15 residues. Germline CDR1 and CDR2: SGHVS and FQNEAQ. The CDR3 loop reads CASSLGGLGVDEQYF. CDR3 sequence (DNA): TGTGCCAGCAGCTTAGGGGGGCTGGGTGTCGACGAGCAGTACTTC.

The sample holds one count of this clone. V is TRBV29-1 and J is TRBJ1-2; D might be TRBD1 (6 bases). The CDR3 loop spans 12 amino acids. V lost 5 bases and J lost 7, with 14 bases in between. CDR1 and CDR2 (germline): SQVTM, ANQGSEA. CDR3 in amino acids: CSVSRGPFGYTF. The CDR3 coding sequence is TGCAGCGTTTCCAGGGGACCGTTTGGCTACACCTTC.

This clone is a singleton in its sample. The V gene is TRBV27, the J gene TRBJ2-1; 12 bases agree with TRBD2. The CDR3 is 16 amino acids. Germline CDR1 is MNHEY and CDR2 is SMNVEV (reference sequence). The trim removed 0 bases at V and 6 bases at J, leaving 3 bases unmatched. CDR3 sequence reads: CASSLSLLAGGNEQFF. In DNA, the CDR3 is TGTGCCAGCAGTTTATCGCTACTAGCGGGAGGCAATGAGCAGTTCTTC.

CDR3 amino acids: CASSQDYGVPQPQHF. The CDR3 DNA is TGCGCCAGCAGCCAAGATTACGGGGTTCCTCAGCCCCAGCATTTT. J is TRBJ1-5 and V is TRBV4-1; D gene uncertain. Germline V gene data show CDR1 as MGHRA and CDR2 as YSYEKL. Trimming took off 0 bases at V and 6 bases at J, with 12 bases between the two ends. The CDR3 sequence is 15 residues long.

As concerns this clone: An end of the junction differs from the germline gene, which may be a read error. The chain couples TRBV5-8 to TRBJ1-5, with 9 bases identical to TRBD1. The CDR3 totals 10 residues. Germline values: CDR1 SGHTS, CDR2 YDEGEE. The CDR3 DNA reads as TGTGCCAGCAGCTCACACAGGGGGCGTTTT. It codes for CASSSHRGRF. The full variable domain, with the rest looked up from reference TRBV5-8 and TRBJ1-5, is EAGVTQSPTHLIKTRGQQATLRCSPISGHTSVYWYQQALGLGLQFLLWYDEGEERNRGNFPPRFSGRQFPNYSSELNVNALELEDSALYLCASSSHRGRFGDGTRLSIL.

This chain connects TRBV18 to TRBJ1-3, with a tentative D call TRBD1 (6 bases). Germline CDR1 is KGHSH and CDR2 is LQKENI. Deletions cut 2 bases from V and 4 bases from J, with 12 bases between. The CDR3 consists of 15 residues. CDR3 sequence: CASSPTGHNGNTIYF. CDR3 bases: TGTGCCAGCTCACCAACGGGACATAACGGAAACACCATATATTTT.

The V and J genes are TRBV2 and TRBJ2-5; 11 positions match TRBD2. This CDR3 is built from 14 residues. Germline values: CDR1 SNHLY, CDR2 FYNNEI. V lost 9 bases to trimming and J lost 2 bases; unmatched junction nucleotides: 5. The CDR3 reads CASGASGGQETQYF. CDR3 bases: TGTGCCAGTGGGGCTAGCGGGGGGCAAGAGACCCAGTACTTC.

In this sample, this clone turned up a few times. The genes are TRBV6-5 and TRBJ1-3; D perhaps matches TRBD1 (5 bases). CDR3 length: 15 amino acids. Germline V gene data show CDR1 as MNHEY and CDR2 as SVGAGI. Trimming removed 6 bases from V and 0 bases from J, with 12 bases in between. The chain's CDR3 is CASSGRQLSGNTIYF. DNA of the CDR3: TGTGCCAGCAGCGGGCGACAGCTCTCTGGAAACACCATATATTTT.

This clone was seen only a few times. This chain uses TRBV19 with TRBJ2-1, with D possibly TRBD2 on 5 matching bases. Trimming took off 2 bases at V and 5 bases at J, with 13 bases between the two ends. The CDR3 sequence is 15 residues long. Germline V gene sequence: CDR1 LNHDA, CDR2 SQIVND (reference sequence). CDR3 nucleotide sequence: TGTGCCAGTAGTATATCGGACTTGACCCACAATGAGCAGTTCTTC. Its translation: CASSISDLTHNEQFF.

The chain combines TRBV9 with TRBJ1-1; 7 bases match TRBD1. V was clipped by 6 bases and J by 5 bases; unmatched bases: 13. The CDR3 totals 15 residues. Germline loops: CDR1 SGDLS, CDR2 YYNGEE. CDR3 region: CASTAGEGGSTEAFF. In DNA form, the CDR3 reads TGTGCCAGCACCGCCGGAGAAGGGGGCTCGACTGAAGCTTTCTTT.

The rearrangement joins TRBV11-2 to TRBJ2-1; 15 nucleotides align to TRBD2. The CDR3 contains 15 residues. V lost 6 bases to trimming and J lost 7 bases; unmatched junction nucleotides: 4. Germline loops: CDR1 SGHAT, CDR2 FQNNGV. The CDR3 reads CASRPGLAGGNEQFF. The DNA for the CDR3 is TGTGCCAGCAGGCCGGGACTAGCGGGAGGAAATGAGCAGTTCTTC.

This clone was seen a few times. The chain couples TRBV4-2 to TRBJ1-2; perhaps TRBD1 as D (6 bases). There are 16 residues in the CDR3. Trimming stripped 3 bases from V and 1 base from J, with 15 bases between. Germline V gene lookup returns CDR1 LGHNA and CDR2 YNFKEQ. CDR3 nucleotides: TGTGCCAGCAGCCATTCGGACAGCTTGGATAACTATGGCTACACCTTC. This encodes CASSHSDSLDNYGYTF.

The chain is built from TRBV5-1 and TRBJ2-2, with D uncertain. The V gene's germline CDR1 is SGHRS and CDR2 YFSETQ. CDR3 length: 14 amino acids. Trimming left V 0 bases short and J 6 bases short, with 9 bases between. The CDR3 sequence: CASSLALFPGELFF. The CDR3 DNA sequence: TGCGCCAGCAGCTTGGCGTTATTCCCCGGGGAGCTGTTTTTT.

CDR3 nucleotide sequence: TGTGCCAGCAGCTTAGTGGCAGGGCGGACCAAAAACATTCAGTACTTC. Its protein product is CASSLVAGRTKNIQYF. The chain joins TRBV7-9 to TRBJ2-4; tentatively, D is TRBD1 (5 bases). This CDR3 is 16 amino acids long. V was shortened by 1 base and J by 2 bases, with 12 bases between the two germline ends. The germline gives CDR1 SEHNR, CDR2 FQNEAQ (reference sequence).